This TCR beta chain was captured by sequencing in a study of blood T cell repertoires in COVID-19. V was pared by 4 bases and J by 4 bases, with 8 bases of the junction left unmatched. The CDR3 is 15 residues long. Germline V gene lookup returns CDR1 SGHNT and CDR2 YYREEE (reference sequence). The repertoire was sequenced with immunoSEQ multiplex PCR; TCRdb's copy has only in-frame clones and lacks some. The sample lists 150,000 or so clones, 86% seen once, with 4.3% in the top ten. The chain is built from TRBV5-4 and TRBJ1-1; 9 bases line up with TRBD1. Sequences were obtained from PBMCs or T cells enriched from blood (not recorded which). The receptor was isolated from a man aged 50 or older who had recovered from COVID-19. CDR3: CASSTPRQGGTEAFF. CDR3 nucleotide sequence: TGTGCCAGCAGCACCCCCCGACAGGGGGGCACTGAAGCTTTCTTT.